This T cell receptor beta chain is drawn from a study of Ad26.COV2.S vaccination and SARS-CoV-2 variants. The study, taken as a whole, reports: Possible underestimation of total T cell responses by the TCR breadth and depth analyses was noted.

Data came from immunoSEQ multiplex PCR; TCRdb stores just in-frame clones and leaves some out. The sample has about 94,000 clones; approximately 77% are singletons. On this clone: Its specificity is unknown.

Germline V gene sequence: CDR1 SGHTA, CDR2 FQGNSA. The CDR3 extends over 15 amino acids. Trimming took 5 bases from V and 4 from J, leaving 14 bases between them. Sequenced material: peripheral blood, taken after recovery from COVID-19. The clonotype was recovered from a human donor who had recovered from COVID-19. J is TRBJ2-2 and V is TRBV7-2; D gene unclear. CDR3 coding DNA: TGTGCCAGCAGCCCCGGAAATGTTGGCACCGGGGAGCTGTTTTTT. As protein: CASSPGNVGTGELFF.